Shown below are 25 T cell receptor beta chains from a single sample sequenced in a study of response to subunit inactivated influenza vaccine. TCRdb ran MiXCR on the RT-PCR reads and lists one entry per CDR3 protein. The sample gives 700,000 to 900,000 distinct CDR3 sequences, 21% of which show up once; roughly 10% is in the top ten. The input for sequencing was PBMCs from blood, taken 5 days after vaccination. These receptor sequences come from a man in his fifties or sixties who received an inactivated influenza vaccine.

The sample holds a few counts of this clonotype. CDR3 sequence reads: CSAMTGGYSNQPQHF. In nucleotides, the CDR3 is TGCAGTGCTATGACAGGGGGCTATAGCAATCAGCCCCAGCATTTT. The rearrangement uses TRBV20-1 and TRBJ1-5; 10 nucleotides line up with TRBD1. V lost 4 bases and J lost 0; bases outside the gene matches: 3. This CDR3 has 15 residues. Germline-derived CDR1 and CDR2 are DFQATT and SNEGSKA (reference sequence).

This clonotype has only a few counts. The CDR3 nucleotides are TGCAGCGTTGGACAGGGGCTGGCTACCGGGGAGCTGTTTTTT. This codes for CSVGQGLATGELFF. V gene TRBV29-1 combines with J gene TRBJ2-2; 8 nucleotides line up with TRBD1. With 4 bases clipped from V and 5 bases from J, the junction kept 6 bases outside the gene matches. CDR1 SQVTM and CDR2 ANQGSEA come from the germline V gene. This CDR3 region has 14 residues.

This clonotype showed up just a few times. The chain has TRBV5-5 and TRBJ1-2; no clear D gene. CDR3 length equals 14 residues. V was clipped by 5 bases and J by 6 bases, with 17 bases between them. CDR1 and CDR2 from the germline V gene are SGHKS and YYEKEE (reference sequence). CDR3 region: CASRRNEQGHGYTF. CDR3 in DNA: TGTGCCAGCAGGCGCAATGAACAAGGACATGGCTACACCTTC.

The gene calls are TRBV20-1 and TRBJ2-3; 9 nucleotides agree with TRBD1. V was pared by 5 bases and J by 5 bases, with 11 bases of the junction left unmatched. CDR3 length: 15 residues. In germline, CDR1 is DFQATT, CDR2 SNEGSKA (reference sequence). In nucleotides, the CDR3 is TGCAGTGCTCACCCCTCGGGACAGGGCGGAGATACGCAGTATTTT. Translating it yields CSAHPSGQGGDTQYF.

This clonotype was seen only a few times. This chain links TRBV7-2 with TRBJ2-3; perhaps TRBD2 as D (5 bases). The CDR3 consists of 14 residues. Trimming shortened V by 3 bases and J by 4 bases, and 11 bases separated the two germline ends. Germline V gives CDR1 SGHTA, CDR2 FQGNSA. The CDR3: CASSLPSLADTQYF. The DNA for the CDR3 is TGTGCCAGCAGCTTGCCTAGCTTGGCAGATACGCAGTATTTT.

This clonotype was seen a few times. The chain links TRBV7-2 to TRBJ1-4; D is ambiguous. The CDR3 covers 14 residues. Trimming took 1 base from V and 8 from J, leaving 11 bases between them. Germline CDR1 and CDR2: SGHTA and FQGNSA. CDR3 amino acids: CASSLESGREKLFF. The CDR3 DNA sequence: TGTGCCAGCAGCTTAGAATCGGGCCGCGAAAAACTGTTTTTT.

This chain uses TRBV5-1 with TRBJ2-1; D ambiguous. The V end lost 4 bases, the J end lost 0 bases, and 14 bases lay between the germline ends. Germline lookup yields CDR1 SGHRS and CDR2 YFSETQ. This CDR3 is 16 amino acids long. CDR3 sequence: CASSLTVTSSYNEQFF. CDR3 in DNA: TGCGCCAGCAGCCTGACCGTTACCAGCTCCTACAATGAGCAGTTCTTC.

The chain links TRBV5-1 to TRBJ2-7; D gene ambiguous. The germline gives CDR1 SGHRS, CDR2 YFSETQ. V lost 4 bases to trimming and J lost 2 bases, with 13 bases between them. This CDR3 spans 14 amino acids. This CDR3 is CASSTVGITYEQYF. CDR3 DNA sequence: TGCGCCAGCAGCACGGTAGGTATTACCTACGAGCAGTACTTC. Full variable domain (rest looked up from reference TRBV5-1 and TRBJ2-7): KAGVTQTPRYLIKTRGQQVTLSCSPISGHRSVSWYQQTPGQGLQFLFEYFSETQRNKGNFPGRFSGRQFSNSRSEMNVSTLELGDSALYLCASSTVGITYEQYFGPGTRLTVT.

The rearrangement uses TRBV12-3 or TRBV12-4 and TRBJ2-3; the D gene is possibly TRBD2 (6 bases). The V gene lost 6 bases and the J gene lost 5 bases, with 18 bases spanning the gap. The CDR3 is made up of 15 amino acids. The CDR3 loop reads CASRRDLGLVDTQYF. The CDR3 bases are TGTGCCAGCAGACGGGACTTAGGATTAGTAGATACGCAGTATTTT.

The chain uses TRBV28 and TRBJ2-5; D not certain. V lost 3 bases, J lost 1 base, and 12 bases lay in between. The CDR3 loop spans 15 amino acids. Germline V gene lookup returns CDR1 MDHEN and CDR2 SYDVKM. The CDR3 DNA follows: TGTGCCAGCAGTTTCCACGCGTCGTTCCAAGAGACCCAGTACTTC. This gives the protein CASSFHASFQETQYF. Combining the CDR3 with reference TRBV28 and TRBJ2-5 gives the whole variable domain DVKVTQSSRYLVKRTGEKVFLECVQDMDHENMFWYRQDPGLGLRLIYFSYDVKMKEKGDIPEGYSVSREKKERFSLILESASTNQTSMYLCASSFHASFQETQYFGPGTRLLVL.

The chain links TRBV28 to TRBJ2-7; possibly TRBD2 for D (7 bases). Germline lookup yields CDR1 MDHEN and CDR2 SYDVKM. CDR3 size: 17 residues. The V end was cut by 5 bases, the J end by 2 bases, with 22 bases between. DNA for the CDR3: TGTGCCAGCAGTCCCCTACCGGGGGGCACATTCACCTACGAGCAGTACTTC. Translation gives CASSPLPGGTFTYEQYF.

Only a few counts were recorded for this clonotype. CDR3 DNA sequence: TGTGCCAGCAGCTCTCCACTTAGCGGGGGGGCCACCGGGGAGCTGTTTTTT. It is translated as CASSSPLSGGATGELFF. The rearrangement uses TRBV7-2 and TRBJ2-2, with TRBD2 matching 11 bases. The germline CDR1 and CDR2 sequences are SGHTA and FQGNSA. The ends lost 4 bases at V and 4 bases at J; junction bases unmatched: 8. The CDR3 totals 17 residues.

The table lists this clonotype with a few counts. This chain uses TRBV5-1 with TRBJ2-7; TRBD1 aligns across 10 bases. The V gene end was trimmed by 5 bases and the J gene end by 7 bases; junction bases not matched to a gene: 6. CDR1 SGHRS and CDR2 YFSETQ come from the germline V gene. CDR3 length equals 13 residues. The CDR3 sequence is CASRSGTGVEQYF. The DNA of the CDR3 is TGCGCCAGCAGGTCCGGGACAGGGGTTGAGCAGTACTTC.

This clonotype was counted between two and nine times. J is TRBJ2-1 and V is TRBV5-1; perhaps TRBD1 as D (6 bases). The CDR3 contains 15 residues. The ends were cut back, 4 bases at V and 0 bases at J, with 11 bases in the middle. Per the germline V gene, CDR1 is SGHRS and CDR2 is YFSETQ. The CDR3: CASSPDSVSYNEQFF. The CDR3, as DNA: TGCGCCAGCAGCCCGGACAGTGTCTCCTACAATGAGCAGTTCTTC.

The genes are TRBV4-2 and TRBJ2-3; TRBD1 matches at 9 bases. The CDR3 totals 16 residues. CDR1 is LGHNA and CDR2 is YNFKEQ in the germline V gene. The ends lost 0 bases at V and 1 base at J; junction bases unmatched: 2. CDR3 in DNA: TGTGCCAGCAGCCAAGATTGGACAGGGGGCACAGATACGCAGTATTTT. Its translation is CASSQDWTGGTDTQYF.

The rearrangement joins TRBV20-1 to TRBJ2-2, with D unclear. The germline V gene encodes CDR1 DFQATT and CDR2 SNEGSKA (reference sequence). This CDR3 spans 13 amino acids. Trimming removed 0 bases at V and 6 bases at J, with 8 bases between. CDR3 sequence reads: CSARDQSAGELFF. The CDR3 DNA reads TGCAGTGCTAGAGATCAGAGCGCCGGGGAGCTGTTTTTT.

This clonotype was observed a few times. The chain uses TRBV14 and TRBJ2-7; TRBD2 aligns across 8 bases. The trim removed 6 bases at V and 7 bases at J, leaving 14 bases unmatched. Germline CDR1 is SGHDN and CDR2 is FVKESK. This CDR3 is built from 15 residues. CDR3 loop: CASSALGGLAGEQYF. The CDR3 DNA sequence: TGTGCCAGCAGTGCCCTCGGTGGACTAGCTGGGGAGCAGTACTTC.

The CDR3 region is CASSSFQSSSPSYTF. Written as DNA, the CDR3 is TGCGCCAGCAGCTCGTTCCAGTCTTCTTCCCCTAGCTACACCTTC. The chain carries TRBV5-1 and TRBJ1-2; D not resolved. Per the germline V gene, CDR1 is SGHRS and CDR2 is YFSETQ. With 3 bases removed from V and 9 bases from J, the gap between germline ends came to 21 bases. The CDR3 length is 15 residues.

This clonotype has at least ten counts. The gene calls are TRBV28 and TRBJ1-5, with TRBD1 as a possible D gene (5 bases). The CDR3 loop spans 13 amino acids. V shed 7 bases and J shed 2 bases, with 9 bases lying between them. Germline V lookup: CDR1 MDHEN, CDR2 SYDVKM. The CDR3 protein is CASTGTRNQPQHF. The CDR3 nucleotides read TGTGCCAGCACAGGGACGCGCAATCAGCCCCAGCATTTT.

There are a few counts of this clonotype. The chain employs TRBV6-2 or TRBV6-3 and TRBJ2-3; 12 positions agree with TRBD2. The CDR3 extends over 13 amino acids. Trimming cost V 11 bases and J 4 bases; bases outside gene matches: 4. CDR1 and CDR2 from the germline V gene are MNHEY and SVGEGT. The CDR3 reads CAGGLAGSDTQYF. The CDR3 DNA is TGTGCCGGAGGACTAGCGGGGTCAGATACGCAGTATTTT.

This chain links TRBV2 with TRBJ2-1; 11 nucleotides match TRBD2. CDR3 length equals 16 residues. The ends lost 5 bases at V and 1 base at J; junction bases unmatched: 4. Germline CDR1 and CDR2: SNHLY and FYNNEI. This CDR3 is CASSRTSGLSYNEQFF. In DNA, the CDR3 is TGTGCCAGCAGTCGGACTAGCGGGTTATCCTACAATGAGCAGTTCTTC.

The chain employs TRBV10-3 and TRBJ2-2, with D perhaps matching TRBD1 (6 bases). Trimming left V 7 bases short and J 4 bases short, with 10 bases between. CDR1 ENHRY and CDR2 SYGVKD come from the germline V gene. The CDR3 covers 13 residues. CDR3 in amino acids: CAINLDSTGELFF. CDR3 DNA: TGTGCCATCAACCTGGACAGCACCGGGGAGCTGTTTTTT.

There are many counts of this clonotype. The J gene is TRBJ2-1, the V gene TRBV7-2; 7 positions match TRBD2. V was clipped by 5 bases and J by 6 bases; unmatched bases: 7. Germline-derived CDR1 and CDR2 are SGHTA and FQGNSA. This CDR3 comprises 14 residues. CDR3 DNA sequence: TGTGCCAGCAGCCCCGGGACTATAACCAATGAGCAGTTCTTC. Its translation is CASSPGTITNEQFF.

This clonotype was detected ten times or more. The rearrangement uses TRBV12-3 or TRBV12-4 and TRBJ2-1, with 9 bases identical to TRBD2. The CDR3 totals 15 residues. V trimming: 6 bases; J trimming: 6 bases; junction bases outside the gene matches: 9. CDR3 region: CASRALGRGGNEQFF. Here the CDR3 DNA reads TGTGCCAGCAGAGCCTTGGGGCGGGGGGGCAATGAGCAGTTCTTC.

Notes on this clonotype: It may be a read error: a sequence one base away is much more abundant. The rearrangement links TRBV20-1 to TRBJ2-3, with D uncertain. CDR1 and CDR2 from the germline V gene are DFQATT and SNEGSKA (reference sequence). The CDR3 has 13 residues. The V end lost 1 base, the J end lost 5 bases, and 10 bases lay between the germline ends. The CDR3 DNA follows: TGCAGTGCTAGAGGTTATTTAGGAGATACGCAGTATTTT. This encodes CSARGYLGDTQYF.